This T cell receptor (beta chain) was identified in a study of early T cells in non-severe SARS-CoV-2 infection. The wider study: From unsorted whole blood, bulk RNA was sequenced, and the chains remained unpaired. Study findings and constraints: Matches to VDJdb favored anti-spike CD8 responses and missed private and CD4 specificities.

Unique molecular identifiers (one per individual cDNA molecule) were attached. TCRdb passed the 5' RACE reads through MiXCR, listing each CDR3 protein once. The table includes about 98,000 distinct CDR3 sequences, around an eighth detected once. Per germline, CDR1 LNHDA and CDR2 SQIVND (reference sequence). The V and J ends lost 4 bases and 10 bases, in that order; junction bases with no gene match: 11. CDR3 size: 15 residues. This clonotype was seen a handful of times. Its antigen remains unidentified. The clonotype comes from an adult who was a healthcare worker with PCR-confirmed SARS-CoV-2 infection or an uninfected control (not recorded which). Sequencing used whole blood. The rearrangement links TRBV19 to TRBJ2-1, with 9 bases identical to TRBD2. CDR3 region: CASSTSGLAFREQFF. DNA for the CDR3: TGTGCCAGTAGTACCTCGGGACTAGCCTTCCGAGAGCAGTTCTTC.